Each of the 29 T cell receptor beta chains below was sequenced from the same sample in a study of T cell changes during pregnancy in multiple sclerosis. TCRdb's copy holds only in-frame clones and misses some; the assay was immunoSEQ multiplex PCR. The table shows approximately 49,000 clones, with over 80% occurring only once. Sequenced here: CD4+ T cells from peripheral blood mononuclear cells, sampled in the second trimester of pregnancy. The source is a female donor in good health, enrolled as a control in a pregnancy study.

V usage is TRBV18 and J usage is TRBJ2-7; unclear D gene. In germline, CDR1 is KGHSH, CDR2 LQKENI. The V and J ends lost 2 bases and 6 bases respectively, with 11 bases between them. There are 13 residues in the CDR3. CDR3 amino acids: CASSPKLSGEQYF. The CDR3 DNA reads as TGTGCCAGCTCACCAAAACTATCGGGCGAGCAGTACTTC. Drawing the rest from reference TRBV18 and TRBJ2-7, the complete variable domain is NAGVMQNPRHLVRRRGQEARLRCSPMKGHSHVYWYRQLPEEGLKFMVYLQKENIIDESGMPKERFSAEFPKEGPSILRIQQVVRGDSAAYFCASSPKLSGEQYFGPGTRLTVT.

The sample holds a few counts of this clone. The rearrangement uses TRBV19 and TRBJ2-1; D might be TRBD2 (6 bases). This CDR3 comprises 14 residues. In germline, CDR1 is LNHDA, CDR2 SQIVND (reference sequence). Trimming cost V 10 bases and J 5 bases, with 18 bases left between them. CDR3 protein: CATSVLGRNNEQFF. The CDR3, as DNA: TGTGCCACTAGCGTCCTCGGTCGCAACAATGAGCAGTTCTTC.

The CDR3 nucleotides are TGTGCCAGCAGCTTGGATGGACTAGTGGGGTATGGCTACACCTTC. This encodes CASSLDGLVGYGYTF. This sequence joins TRBV5-6 and TRBJ1-2; unclear D gene. This CDR3 is 15 amino acids long. Trimming removed 0 bases from V and 5 bases from J, with 14 bases in between. Germline V CDR1 and CDR2: SGHDT, YYEEEE. The variable domain in full, completed from reference TRBV5-6 and TRBJ1-2, reads DAGVTQSPTHLIKTRGQQVTLRCSPKSGHDTVSWYQQALGQGPQFIFQYYEEEERQRGNFPDRFSGHQFPNYSSELNVNALLLGDSALYLCASSLDGLVGYGYTFGSGTRLTVV.

DNA for the CDR3: TGTGCCAGCAGTGAAACGCGGAGCTCCTACAATGAGCAGTTCTTC. Protein product: CASSETRSSYNEQFF. The rearrangement links TRBV2 to TRBJ2-1, with D unclear. Trimming took off 2 bases at V and 0 bases at J, with 8 bases between the two ends. The germline gives CDR1 SNHLY, CDR2 FYNNEI. The CDR3 is made up of 15 amino acids.

V gene TRBV7-8 combines with J gene TRBJ2-7; TRBD2 aligns across 10 bases. Germline V gene lookup returns CDR1 SGHVS and CDR2 FQNEAQ. The CDR3 has 16 residues. Trimming at V came to 2 bases and at J to 1 base, leaving 5 bases not matched to a gene. Written as DNA, the CDR3 is TGTGCCAGCAGCTTATTGGGGACTAGCGCTTCCTACGAGCAGTACTTC. Translated: CASSLLGTSASYEQYF.

This sequence joins TRBV27 and TRBJ2-3; D not certain. The CDR3 extends over 15 amino acids. Trimming took 1 base from V and 2 from J, leaving 10 bases between them. CDR1 MNHEY and CDR2 SMNVEV come from the germline V gene (reference sequence). DNA of the CDR3: TGTGCCAGCAGTTTATGGGCCAGGTACACAGATACGCAGTATTTT. The encoded protein is CASSLWARYTDTQYF.

The gene calls are TRBV7-9 and TRBJ2-1; 14 positions agree with TRBD2. V was pared by 5 bases and J by 10 bases, with 10 bases of the junction left unmatched. The CDR3 spans 16 residues. Germline loops: CDR1 SEHNR, CDR2 FQNEAQ (reference sequence). The CDR3 here is CASSPQGLAGEWEQFF. CDR3 nucleotide sequence: TGTGCCAGCAGCCCCCAGGGACTAGCGGGAGAATGGGAGCAGTTCTTC. Variable domain in full (rest from reference TRBV7-9 and TRBJ2-1): DTGVSQNPRHKITKRGQNVTFRCDPISEHNRLYWYRQTLGQGPEFLTYFQNEAQLEKSRLLSDRFSAERPKGSFSTLEIQRTEQGDSAMYLCASSPQGLAGEWEQFFGPGTRLTVL.

The chain's CDR3 is CASSFGGTGGETQYF. CDR3 DNA: TGCGCCAGCAGCTTTGGAGGGACAGGGGGCGAGACCCAGTACTTC. The V and J genes are TRBV5-1 and TRBJ2-5; 12 bases line up with TRBD1. Germline CDR1 is SGHRS and CDR2 is YFSETQ. The length of the CDR3 is 15 residues. Losses at the gene ends were 2 bases for V and 5 bases for J; bases not matched to a gene: 4.

The rearrangement uses TRBV27 and TRBJ2-3; D possibly corresponds to TRBD1 (6 bases). Germline CDR1 MNHEY, CDR2 SMNVEV (reference sequence). V lost 8 bases and J lost 6, with 18 bases in between. The CDR3 is 14 residues long. The DNA of the CDR3 is TGTGCCAGCCAAAGGGCAGGGACATTGGATACGCAGTATTTT. Amino acids: CASQRAGTLDTQYF.

The chain links TRBV2 to TRBJ2-5; a weak D match, TRBD2 (7 bases). This CDR3 contains 13 residues. V was cut by 5 bases and J by 5 bases, with 12 bases left in between. Germline V gene lookup returns CDR1 SNHLY and CDR2 FYNNEI. The CDR3 is CASSRGAGETQYF. CDR3 bases: TGTGCCAGCAGTCGGGGGGCCGGGGAGACCCAGTACTTC.

The chain recombines TRBV19 with TRBJ1-3; D gene uncertain. This CDR3 is built from 15 residues. The germline V gene encodes CDR1 LNHDA and CDR2 SQIVND (reference sequence). The germline V and J ends were trimmed by 4 bases and 7 bases, with 17 bases remaining between them. The CDR3 loop is CASSTIREVRNTIYF. The DNA for the CDR3 is TGTGCCAGTAGTACGATCCGGGAGGTGAGGAACACCATATATTTT.

The V and J genes are TRBV19 and TRBJ2-7; 7 bases map to TRBD2. The germline CDR1 and CDR2 sequences are LNHDA and SQIVND (reference sequence). Trimming removed 3 bases from V and 0 bases from J; junction bases left unmatched: 2. This CDR3 is built from 14 residues. The CDR3 DNA reads TGTGCCAGTAGTATTGGCGGGAGCTCCTACGAGCAGTACTTC. Protein sequence: CASSIGGSSYEQYF.

The chain employs TRBV21-1 and TRBJ1-6. TRBV21-1 is shown as a pseudogene. The CDR3 runs to 17 residues. CDR3 sequence (DNA): TGTGCCAGCAGCGAAAGGAAGGAGGGCGGAACAAATTCACCCCTCCACTTT. The encoded protein is CASSERKEGGTNSPLHF.

This clone was observed once. This chain joins TRBV27 and TRBJ1-6; no firm D call. There are 14 residues in the CDR3. Trimming took off 3 bases at V and 7 bases at J, with 10 bases between the two ends. CDR1 and CDR2 from the germline V gene are MNHEY and SMNVEV (reference sequence). The CDR3 DNA reads TGTGCCAGCAGTTTTGGAACAGAGAATTCACCCCTCCACTTT. This codes for CASSFGTENSPLHF.

This clone was seen only once. The gene calls are TRBV5-6 and TRBJ1-4, with a weak D call TRBD1 (6 bases). There are 14 residues in the CDR3. Germline V gene sequence: CDR1 SGHDT, CDR2 YYEEEE. V shed 1 base and J shed 6 bases, with 10 bases lying between them. As DNA, the CDR3 is TGTGCCAGCAGCTTGAAAGGGGGAGATGAAAAACTGTTTTTT. This translates into CASSLKGGDEKLFF.

The rearrangement uses TRBV28 and TRBJ1-2; D unclear. This CDR3 has 13 amino acids. Trimming pared 9 bases from V and 6 bases from J, leaving 17 bases between. Germline-derived CDR1 and CDR2 are MDHEN and SYDVKM. In DNA, the CDR3 is TGTGCCAGTAGGTCCGACATTTCTCATGGCTACACCTTC. It translates to CASRSDISHGYTF.

This chain uses TRBV28 with TRBJ1-5; tentative D call: TRBD1 (6 bases). CDR3 size: 15 residues. Germline values: CDR1 MDHEN, CDR2 SYDVKM. V was pared by 5 bases and J by 1 base, with 12 bases between. CDR3 nucleotide sequence: TGTGCCAGCAGTCCCAGGGGCGAGAGCAATCAGCCCCAGCATTTT. It codes for CASSPRGESNQPQHF.

The V and J genes are TRBV12-5 and TRBJ1-1; TRBD1 matches 8 bases. V gave up 7 bases and J gave up 2 bases; unmatched junction bases: 6. Per germline, CDR1 LGHNT and CDR2 FRNRAP. The CDR3 is 14 residues long. Here the CDR3 DNA reads TGTGCTAGTGCCCAAGGGACAGGTAACACTGAAGCTTTCTTT. It yields the protein CASAQGTGNTEAFF.

This clone has a handful of counts. The rearrangement joins TRBV11-2 to TRBJ2-7; 7 nucleotides line up with TRBD1. There are 13 residues in the CDR3. Trimming removed 4 bases from V and 2 bases from J; junction bases left unmatched: 2. Germline CDR1 SGHAT, CDR2 FQNNGV. CDR3: CASSYTGAYEQYF. The CDR3 region has the DNA TGTGCCAGCAGCTATACAGGGGCCTACGAGCAGTACTTC.

CDR3 DNA sequence: TGCGCCAGCGGCGGGGCTTCTGACTATGGCTACACCTTC. This sequence encodes CASGGASDYGYTF. The chain uses TRBV5-1 and TRBJ1-2; perhaps TRBD1 as D (5 bases). Trimming removed 7 bases from V and 3 bases from J, with 13 bases in between. This CDR3 region has 13 residues. From germline, CDR1 is SGHRS and CDR2 YFSETQ.

This rearrangement joins TRBV29-1 to TRBJ1-3, with D maybe TRBD1 (5 bases). CDR3 length: 12 amino acids. Germline loops: CDR1 SQVTM, CDR2 ANQGSEA. The V gene lost 7 bases and the J gene lost 1 base, with 8 bases spanning the gap. This CDR3 reads CSGGQSGNTIYF. The CDR3 DNA reads as TGCAGCGGTGGACAATCTGGAAACACCATATATTTT.

The V and J genes are TRBV4-2 and TRBJ2-3, with 12 bases matching TRBD2. Germline V gives CDR1 LGHNA, CDR2 YNFKEQ. V shed 4 bases and J 4 bases; nucleotides not matched to a gene: 21. This CDR3 region has 21 residues. The CDR3 coding sequence is TGTGCCAGCAGCCCCGGACCCTTCCACGGACTAGCGGGAATGTTGGCAGATACGCAGTATTTT. Residues: CASSPGPFHGLAGMLADTQYF.

In nucleotides, the CDR3 is TGTGCCAGCAGCTCCCCCGAGAACTACGAGCAGTACTTC. It translates to CASSSPENYEQYF. The chain links TRBV5-8 to TRBJ2-7; no reliable D call. From germline, CDR1 is SGHTS and CDR2 YDEGEE. The CDR3 contains 13 residues. V gave up 3 bases and J gave up 3 bases, with 10 bases separating them.

This clone came up once. The J gene is TRBJ2-1, the V gene TRBV7-9, with D possibly being TRBD1 (5 bases). Germline loops: CDR1 SEHNR, CDR2 FQNEAQ (reference sequence). There are 14 residues in the CDR3. Deletions cut 2 bases from V and 6 bases from J, with 11 bases between. The CDR3 nucleotides are TGTGCCAGCAGCTTATCGACAGCAGTCAATGAGCAGTTCTTC. Its translation is CASSLSTAVNEQFF. The full variable domain, with the rest looked up from reference TRBV7-9 and TRBJ2-1, is DTGVSQNPRHKITKRGQNVTFRCDPISEHNRLYWYRQTLGQGPEFLTYFQNEAQLEKSRLLSDRFSAERPKGSFSTLEIQRTEQGDSAMYLCASSLSTAVNEQFFGPGTRLTVL.

V is TRBV29-1 and J is TRBJ1-1; 7 nucleotides match TRBD1. The germline V gene encodes CDR1 SQVTM and CDR2 ANQGSEA. The CDR3 has 14 residues. V lost 5 bases to trimming and J lost 3 bases; unmatched junction nucleotides: 9. CDR3 in DNA: TGCAGCGTTTCCCTAGGGGGCGCCGACACTGAAGCTTTCTTT. It encodes CSVSLGGADTEAFF.

CDR3 sequence (DNA): TGCAGCGTTGAATTCCGGGACAGGTCCTACAATGAGCAGTTCTTC. As protein: CSVEFRDRSYNEQFF. The rearrangement links TRBV29-1 to TRBJ2-1, with 8 bases aligning to TRBD1. V shed 2 bases, J shed 1 base, and the junction held 4 bases outside the gene matches. This CDR3 is built from 15 residues. In germline, CDR1 is SQVTM, CDR2 ANQGSEA.

The chain recombines TRBV6-1 with TRBJ1-3; 8 bases map to TRBD1. V was clipped by 6 bases and J by 4 bases; unmatched bases: 2. The CDR3 has 13 amino acids. Germline V gene data show CDR1 as MNHNS and CDR2 as SASEGT. The CDR3 protein is CASRTGAGNTIYF. The CDR3 nucleotides are TGTGCCAGCAGGACAGGGGCAGGAAACACCATATATTTT.

The chain has TRBV13 and TRBJ2-5; maybe TRBD2 (6 bases). TRBJ2-7 matches the DNA end more closely, so the J call is doubtful. Per germline, CDR1 PRHDT and CDR2 FYEKMQ (reference sequence). This CDR3 contains 13 residues. CDR3 amino acids: CASSHLAGNEQYF. In DNA form, the CDR3 reads TGTGCCAGCAGCCACCTGGCGGGGAACGAGCAGTACTTC.

The CDR3: CASSGLRGRGANVLTF. In nucleotides, the CDR3 is TGTGCCAGCAGCGGCCTCAGGGGTCGTGGGGCCAACGTCCTGACTTTC. V is TRBV11-2 and J is TRBJ2-6, with a possible D match to TRBD1 (6 bases). Trimming cost V 5 bases and J 3 bases, with 14 bases left between them. CDR3 length: 16 amino acids. CDR1 and CDR2 (germline): SGHAT, FQNNGV.